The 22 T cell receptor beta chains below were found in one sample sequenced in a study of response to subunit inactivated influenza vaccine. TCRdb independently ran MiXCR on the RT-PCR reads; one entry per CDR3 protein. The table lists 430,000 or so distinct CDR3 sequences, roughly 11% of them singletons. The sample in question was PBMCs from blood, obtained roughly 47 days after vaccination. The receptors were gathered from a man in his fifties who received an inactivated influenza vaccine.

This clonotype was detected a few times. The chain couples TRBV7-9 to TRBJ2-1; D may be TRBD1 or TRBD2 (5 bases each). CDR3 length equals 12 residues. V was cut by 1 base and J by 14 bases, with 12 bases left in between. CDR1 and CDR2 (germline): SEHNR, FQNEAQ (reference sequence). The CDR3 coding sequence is TGTGCCAGCAGCTTAGGGGGACCCGGGGAGTTCTTC. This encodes CASSLGGPGEFF. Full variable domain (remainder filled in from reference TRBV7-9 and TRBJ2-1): DTGVSQNPRHKITKRGQNVTFRCDPISEHNRLYWYRQTLGQGPEFLTYFQNEAQLEKSRLLSDRFSAERPKGSFSTLEIQRTEQGDSAMYLCASSLGGPGEFFGPGTRLTVL.

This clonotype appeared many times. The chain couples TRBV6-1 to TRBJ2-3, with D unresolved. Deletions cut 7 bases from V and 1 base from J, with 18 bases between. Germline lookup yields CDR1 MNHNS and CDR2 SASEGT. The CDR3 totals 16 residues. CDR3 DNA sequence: TGTGCCAGCACGTCCTACCTCAATGATGGCACAGATACGCAGTATTTT. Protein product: CASTSYLNDGTDTQYF.

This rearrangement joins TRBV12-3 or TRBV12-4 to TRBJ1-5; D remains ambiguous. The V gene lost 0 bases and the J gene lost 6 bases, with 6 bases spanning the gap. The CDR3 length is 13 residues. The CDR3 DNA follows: TGTGCCAGCAGTTTAGCGCGGCCTCAGCCCCAGCATTTT. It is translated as CASSLARPQPQHF.

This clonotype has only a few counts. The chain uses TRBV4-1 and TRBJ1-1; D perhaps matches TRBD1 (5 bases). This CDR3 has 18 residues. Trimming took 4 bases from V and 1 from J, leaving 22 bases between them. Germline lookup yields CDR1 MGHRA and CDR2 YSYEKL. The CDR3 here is CASSPVLGGSIRNTEAFF. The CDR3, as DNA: TGCGCCAGCAGCCCGGTCCTCGGGGGGAGCATAAGGAACACTGAAGCTTTCTTT.

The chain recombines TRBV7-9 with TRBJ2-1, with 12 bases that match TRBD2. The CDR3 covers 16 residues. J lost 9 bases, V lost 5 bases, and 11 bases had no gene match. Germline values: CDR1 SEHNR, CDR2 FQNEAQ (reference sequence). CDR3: CASSPTSSGGAGEQFF. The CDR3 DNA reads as TGTGCCAGCAGCCCGACCTCTAGCGGGGGGGCAGGTGAGCAGTTCTTC. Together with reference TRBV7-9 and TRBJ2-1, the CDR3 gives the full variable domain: DTGVSQNPRHKITKRGQNVTFRCDPISEHNRLYWYRQTLGQGPEFLTYFQNEAQLEKSRLLSDRFSAERPKGSFSTLEIQRTEQGDSAMYLCASSPTSSGGAGEQFFGPGTRLTVL.

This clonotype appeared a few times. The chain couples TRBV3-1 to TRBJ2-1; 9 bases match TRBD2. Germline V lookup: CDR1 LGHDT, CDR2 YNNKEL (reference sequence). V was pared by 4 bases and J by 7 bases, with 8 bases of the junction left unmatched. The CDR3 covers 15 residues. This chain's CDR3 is CASSRLRGGRNEQFF. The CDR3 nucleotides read TGTGCCAGCAGCCGTTTGCGGGGGGGCCGGAATGAGCAGTTCTTC.

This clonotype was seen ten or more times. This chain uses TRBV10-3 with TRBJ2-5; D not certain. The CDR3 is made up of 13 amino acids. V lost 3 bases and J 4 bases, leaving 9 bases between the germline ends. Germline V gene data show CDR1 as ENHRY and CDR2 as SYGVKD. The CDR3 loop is CAISDGPRETQYF. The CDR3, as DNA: TGTGCCATCAGTGATGGTCCGCGAGAGACCCAGTACTTC.

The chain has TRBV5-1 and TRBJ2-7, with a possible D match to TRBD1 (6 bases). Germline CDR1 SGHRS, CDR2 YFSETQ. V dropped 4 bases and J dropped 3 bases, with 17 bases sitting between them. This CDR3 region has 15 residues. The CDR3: CASSIGPDRSYEQYF. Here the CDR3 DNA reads TGCGCCAGCAGCATTGGCCCCGACAGGAGCTACGAGCAGTACTTC.

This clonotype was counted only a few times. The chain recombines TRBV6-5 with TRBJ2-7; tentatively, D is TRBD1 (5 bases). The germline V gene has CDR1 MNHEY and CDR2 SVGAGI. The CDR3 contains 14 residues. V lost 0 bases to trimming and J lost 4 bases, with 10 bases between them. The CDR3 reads CASSYSSQGYEQYF. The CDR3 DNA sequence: TGTGCCAGCAGTTACTCGTCCCAGGGTTACGAGCAGTACTTC.

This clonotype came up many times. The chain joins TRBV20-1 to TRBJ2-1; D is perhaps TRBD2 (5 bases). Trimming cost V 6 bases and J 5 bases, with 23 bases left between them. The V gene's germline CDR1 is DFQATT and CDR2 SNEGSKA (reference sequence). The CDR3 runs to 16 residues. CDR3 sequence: CSAMSPIGAEDNEQFF. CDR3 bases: TGCAGTGCGATGTCCCCGATAGGAGCGGAAGACAATGAGCAGTTCTTC.

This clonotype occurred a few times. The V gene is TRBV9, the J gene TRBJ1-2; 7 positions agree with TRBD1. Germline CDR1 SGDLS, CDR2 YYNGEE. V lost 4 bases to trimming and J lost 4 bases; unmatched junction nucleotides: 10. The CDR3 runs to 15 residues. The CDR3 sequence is CASSPWTGGSYGYTF. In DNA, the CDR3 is TGTGCCAGCAGCCCTTGGACAGGAGGAAGCTATGGCTACACCTTC. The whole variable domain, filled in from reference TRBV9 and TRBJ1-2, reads DSGVTQTPKHLITATGQRVTLRCSPRSGDLSVYWYQQSLDQGLQFLIQYYNGEERAKGNILERFSAQQFPDLHSELNLSSLELGDSALYFCASSPWTGGSYGYTFGSGTRLTVV.

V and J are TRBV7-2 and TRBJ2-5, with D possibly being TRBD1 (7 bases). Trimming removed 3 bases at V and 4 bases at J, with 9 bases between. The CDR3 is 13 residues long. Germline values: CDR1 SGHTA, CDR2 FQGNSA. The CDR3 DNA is TGTGCCAGCAGCTTGGAGGGGGCAGAGACCCAGTACTTC. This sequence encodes CASSLEGAETQYF.

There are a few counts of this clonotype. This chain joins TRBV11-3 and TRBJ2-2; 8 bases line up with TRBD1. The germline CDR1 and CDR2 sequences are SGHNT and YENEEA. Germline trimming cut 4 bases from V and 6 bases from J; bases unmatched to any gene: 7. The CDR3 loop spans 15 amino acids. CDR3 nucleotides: TGTGCCAGCAGCTCGGACAGGGCTTTTGCCGGGGAGCTGTTTTTT. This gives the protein CASSSDRAFAGELFF.

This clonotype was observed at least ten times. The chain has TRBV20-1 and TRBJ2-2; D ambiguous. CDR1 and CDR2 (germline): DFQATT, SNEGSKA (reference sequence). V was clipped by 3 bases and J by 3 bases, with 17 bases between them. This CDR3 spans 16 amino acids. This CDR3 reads CSASSQRKSDTGELFF. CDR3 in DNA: TGCAGTGCTAGTTCCCAGCGCAAGTCTGACACCGGGGAGCTGTTTTTT.

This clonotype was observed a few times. Here the CDR3 reads CASSQMTGTNTGELFF. The CDR3 nucleotides read TGCGCCAGCAGCCAAATGACAGGGACGAACACCGGGGAGCTGTTTTTT. The chain uses TRBV4-3 and TRBJ2-2, with 7 bases fitting TRBD1. The CDR3 has 16 amino acids. CDR1 LGHNA and CDR2 YSLEER come from the germline V gene. Trimming removed 2 bases from V and 0 bases from J; junction bases left unmatched: 3.

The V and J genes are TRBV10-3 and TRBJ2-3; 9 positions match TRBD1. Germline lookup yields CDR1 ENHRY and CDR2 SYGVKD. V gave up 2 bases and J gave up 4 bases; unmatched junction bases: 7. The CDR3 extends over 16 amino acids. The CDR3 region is CAISERLQGASDTQYF. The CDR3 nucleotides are TGTGCCATCAGTGAGCGTTTACAGGGGGCCTCAGATACGCAGTATTTT.

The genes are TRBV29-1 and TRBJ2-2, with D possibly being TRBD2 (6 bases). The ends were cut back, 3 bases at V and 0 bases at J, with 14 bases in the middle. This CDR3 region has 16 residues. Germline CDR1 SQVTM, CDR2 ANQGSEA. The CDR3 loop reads CSVETLASANTGELFF. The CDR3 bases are TGCAGCGTTGAGACCCTGGCTAGCGCGAACACCGGGGAGCTGTTTTTT.

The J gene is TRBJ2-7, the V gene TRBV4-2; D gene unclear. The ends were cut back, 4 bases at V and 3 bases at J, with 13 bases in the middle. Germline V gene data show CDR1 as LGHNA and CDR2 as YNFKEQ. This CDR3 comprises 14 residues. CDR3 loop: CASSPVGALYEQYF. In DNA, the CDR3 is TGTGCCAGCAGCCCGGTTGGAGCCCTCTACGAGCAGTACTTC.

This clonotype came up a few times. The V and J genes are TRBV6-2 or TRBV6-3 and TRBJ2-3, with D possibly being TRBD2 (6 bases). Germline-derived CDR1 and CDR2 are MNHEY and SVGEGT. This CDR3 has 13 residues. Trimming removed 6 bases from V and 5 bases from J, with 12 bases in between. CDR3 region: CASRGRRLDTQYF. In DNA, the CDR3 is TGTGCCAGCAGAGGGAGGCGGTTAGATACGCAGTATTTT.

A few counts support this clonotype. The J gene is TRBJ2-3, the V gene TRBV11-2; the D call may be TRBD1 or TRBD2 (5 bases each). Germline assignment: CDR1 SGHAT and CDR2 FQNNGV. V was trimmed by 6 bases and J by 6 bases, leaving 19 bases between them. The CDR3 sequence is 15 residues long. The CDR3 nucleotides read TGTGCCAGCAGGCAACGAGGGGCTAGCATGGATACGCAGTATTTT. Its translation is CASRQRGASMDTQYF.

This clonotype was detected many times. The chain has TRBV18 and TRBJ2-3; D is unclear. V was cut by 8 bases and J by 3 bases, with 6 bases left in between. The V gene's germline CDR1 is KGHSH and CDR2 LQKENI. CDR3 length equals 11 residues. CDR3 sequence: CASTPTDTQYF. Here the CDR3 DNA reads TGTGCCAGCACCCCTACAGATACGCAGTATTTT.

Written as DNA, the CDR3 is TGTGCCAGCAGCCAAACTTTATACACCGGGGAGCTGTTTTTT. This sequence encodes CASSQTLYTGELFF. V usage is TRBV4-2 and J usage is TRBJ2-2, with D hard to call. V shed 2 bases and J shed 3 bases, with 7 bases lying between them. The CDR3 extends over 14 amino acids. Germline lookup yields CDR1 LGHNA and CDR2 YNFKEQ.